The rows below give T cell receptor beta chains drawn from one sample of a study of cytomegalovirus exposure and HLA in healthy donors. Using immunoSEQ multiplex PCR, the repertoire was profiled, and TCRdb retains in-frame clones only, with some absent. The table records tens of thousands of clones, approximately 88% of them present only once. The specimen was PBMCs. The receptors were gathered from a man in his late teens or twenties in good health and CMV-seronegative. Each CDR3 is given with its conserved first and last residue. The D gene is left open where the match is weak. Clone size is shown for a subset of rows, as once, few, many or a class of expanded clone.

>TRBJ2-6|TRBD1|NA|TRBV2
CASSEPRQGRSGANVLTF
TGTGCCAGCAGTGAACCCCGACAGGGTCGCTCTGGGGCCAACGTCCTGACTTTC
>TRBJ1-1|NA|NA|TRBV5-4
CASRRMGKGVVEAFF
TGTGCCAGCAGACGAATGGGCAAGGGGGTAGTTGAAGCTTTCTTT
>TRBJ1-1|NA|NA|TRBV30
CAWSFGVNTEAFF
TGTGCCTGGAGTTTCGGGGTGAACACTGAAGCTTTCTTT
>TRBJ2-5|NA|NA|TRBV11-2
CASSLDQGTQYF
TGTGCCAGCAGCTTAGATCAGGGGACCCAGTACTTC
>TRBJ2-3|NA|NA|TRBV7-6
CASSLAGRGDTQYF
TGTGCCAGCAGCTTAGCCGGACGGGGAGATACGCAGTATTTT
>TRBJ2-2|NA|NA|TRBV13
CASSLSAREPGELFF
TGTGCCAGCAGCCTAAGCGCGAGGGAACCCGGGGAGCTGTTTTTT
>TRBJ2-7|NA|NA|TRBV5-1
CASSLASGSYEQYF
TGCGCCAGCAGCTTGGCCTCGGGCTCCTACGAGCAGTACTTC
>TRBJ2-5|TRBD2|NA|TRBV5-1
CASSLDAGGPETQYF
TGCGCCAGCAGCTTGGACGCGGGAGGGCCGGAGACCCAGTACTTC
>TRBJ1-1|TRBD1|NA|TRBV30
CAWSQGVGNTEAFF
TGTGCCTGGAGCCAGGGGGTGGGGAACACTGAAGCTTTCTTT
>TRBJ1-2|NA|NA|TRBV19
CASSIPPGGPDGYTF
TGTGCCAGTAGTATTCCGCCCGGGGGGCCGGATGGCTACACCTTC
>TRBJ2-6|NA|NA|TRBV7-3
CASSLGRGDSGANVLTF
TGTGCCAGCAGCTTAGGCAGGGGTGACTCTGGGGCCAACGTCCTGACTTTC
>TRBJ1-2|NA|NA|TRBV5-4
CASSLTGLNYGYTF
TGTGCCAGCAGCTTGACAGGGCTTAACTATGGCTACACCTTC
>TRBJ2-4|NA|NA|TRBV18
CASSPQLAKNIQYF
TGTGCCAGCTCACCACAACTAGCCAAAAACATTCAGTACTTC
>TRBJ2-7|TRBD1|few|TRBV5-4
CASSPKRQGAGEQYF
TGTGCCAGCAGCCCGAAAAGACAGGGGGCCGGCGAGCAGTACTTC
>TRBJ1-5|NA|NA|TRBV11-2
CASSLNEGQPQHF
TGTGCCAGCAGCTTAAATGAGGGTCAGCCCCAGCATTTT
>TRBJ2-2|TRBD1|once|TRBV19
CASIPTGTGGVTGELFF
TGTGCCAGTATCCCAACCGGGACAGGGGGTGTCACCGGGGAGCTGTTTTTT
>TRBJ2-6|NA|NA|TRBV19
CASSQRGGSRANVLTF
TGTGCCAGTAGCCAGCGAGGCGGCAGCAGGGCCAACGTCCTGACTTTC
>TRBJ1-3|NA|NA|TRBV29-1
CSVGGGDSGNTIYF
TGCAGCGTGGGGGGGGGCGACTCTGGAAACACCATATATTTT